A single sample is the source of the 11 T cell receptor beta chains below, sequenced in a study of cytomegalovirus exposure and HLA in healthy donors. In the PCR, 60 Vbeta and 13 Jbeta primers were used. Measured with immunoSEQ multiplex PCR; TCRdb has only the in-frame clones, and not every one. The top ten hold roughly 10% of the sample, which has approximately 170,000 clones, around four fifths seen once. The sequenced sample was PBMCs. The source is a man aged 18 to 29 in good health and CMV-seropositive.

The chain is built from TRBV29-1 and TRBJ2-3, with 10 bases that match TRBD2. The germline V gene encodes CDR1 SQVTM and CDR2 ANQGSEA. Trimming at V came to 4 bases and at J to 2 bases, leaving 6 bases not matched to a gene. The CDR3 sequence is 15 residues long. The DNA for the CDR3 is TGCAGCGTTGGACTAGCGGGCCTGCCCACAGATACGCAGTATTTT. This codes for CSVGLAGLPTDTQYF.

This chain uses TRBV5-1 with TRBJ2-7, with D uncertain. CDR3 length: 14 residues. Germline V lookup: CDR1 SGHRS, CDR2 YFSETQ. The ends were cut back, 4 bases at V and 0 bases at J, with 11 bases in the middle. CDR3 sequence: CASSPPSSSYEQYF. CDR3 DNA sequence: TGCGCCAGCAGCCCTCCGTCTAGCTCCTACGAGCAGTACTTC.

The J gene is TRBJ2-1, the V gene TRBV7-6; D may be TRBD1 (6 bases). The V and J ends lost 5 bases and 0 bases respectively, with 17 bases between them. Germline values: CDR1 SGHVS, CDR2 FNYEAQ. CDR3 size: 17 residues. The CDR3 protein is CASSPGVGVSSYNEQFF. CDR3 nucleotide sequence: TGTGCCAGCAGCCCAGGGGTTGGGGTCAGCTCCTACAATGAGCAGTTCTTC.

The genes are TRBV4-3 and TRBJ2-7; TRBD1 agrees at 8 bases. The trim removed 4 bases at V and 0 bases at J, leaving 8 bases unmatched. Germline V gene data show CDR1 as LGHNA and CDR2 as YSLEER. The CDR3 runs to 16 residues. DNA of the CDR3: TGCGCCAGCAGCCTGGACAGGGCTGCACCCTCCTACGAGCAGTACTTC. This sequence encodes CASSLDRAAPSYEQYF.

The genes are TRBV15 and TRBJ1-4; D not resolved. The CDR3 totals 16 residues. V was clipped by 0 bases and J by 5 bases, with 13 bases between them. CDR1 LNHNV and CDR2 YYDKDF come from the germline V gene (reference sequence). The CDR3 sequence is CATSRDQAFNNEKLFF. CDR3 DNA sequence: TGTGCCACCAGCAGAGATCAGGCCTTTAACAATGAAAAACTGTTTTTT.

In its sample, this clone was seen a few times. The chain couples TRBV15 to TRBJ1-2, with 7 positions matching TRBD1. Germline CDR1 reads LNHNV; CDR2 reads YYDKDF (reference sequence). The CDR3 loop spans 14 amino acids. V dropped 5 bases and J dropped 4; count of bases not matched to a gene: 7. As DNA, the CDR3 is TGTGCCACCAGCCAGACCCGACAGGGCTATGGCTACACCTTC. As protein: CATSQTRQGYGYTF.

The CDR3 region has the DNA TGTGCCACCAGTTTCGACAGGGAGGTTCAGCCCCAGCATTTT. Its translation: CATSFDREVQPQHF. The genes are TRBV15 and TRBJ1-5; 7 bases map to TRBD1. This CDR3 is 14 amino acids long. The V gene end was trimmed by 6 bases and the J gene end by 6 bases; junction bases not matched to a gene: 8. The germline V gene has CDR1 LNHNV and CDR2 YYDKDF (reference sequence).

The rearrangement uses TRBV6-1 and TRBJ2-1; the match to TRBD1 covers 7 bases. This CDR3 spans 15 amino acids. Germline lookup yields CDR1 MNHNS and CDR2 SASEGT. V shed 3 bases and J 6 bases; nucleotides not matched to a gene: 8. Here the CDR3 reads CASSDSSSGGNEQFF. CDR3 nucleotides: TGTGCCAGCAGTGACTCGTCCTCAGGGGGCAATGAGCAGTTCTTC.

This clone occurred a few times. The gene calls are TRBV4-2 and TRBJ1-5, with D perhaps TRBD1 (6 bases). Trimming shortened V by 3 bases and J by 2 bases, and 11 bases separated the two germline ends. Per the germline V gene, CDR1 is LGHNA and CDR2 is YNFKEQ. This CDR3 region has 15 residues. The CDR3 region is CASSHEQGGNQPQHF. CDR3 DNA: TGTGCCAGCAGCCATGAACAGGGTGGCAATCAGCCCCAGCATTTT.

J is TRBJ1-3 and V is TRBV5-6; 9 bases match TRBD1. V trimming: 3 bases; J trimming: 6 bases; junction bases outside the gene matches: 10. The V gene's germline CDR1 is SGHDT and CDR2 YYEEEE. The CDR3 is 16 amino acids. The CDR3 here is CASSSKPGQGENTIYF. Written as DNA, the CDR3 is TGTGCCAGCAGCTCTAAACCGGGACAGGGCGAAAACACCATATATTTT.

This chain joins TRBV11-3 and TRBJ2-7; 10 positions agree with TRBD1. The J segment lost 1 base and the V segment lost 3 bases, leaving 6 bases of the junction unmatched. This CDR3 is built from 16 residues. Germline V CDR1 and CDR2: SGHNT, YENEEA. CDR3 DNA sequence: TGTGCCAGCAGCTTGGGGACAGGGGACGGGTCCTACGAGCAGTACTTC. Residues: CASSLGTGDGSYEQYF.